Presented here are 26 T cell receptor beta chains from one specimen sequenced in a study of T cell repertoires in cytomegalovirus infection. From the reads, TCRdb called clonotypes with MiXCR, one entry per CDR3 protein. The sample records over 450,000 distinct CDR3 sequences, 11% being singletons. The sequencing input was PBMCs. All receptors derive from a human donor in good health (CMV status not recorded). Some clones in this sample may be carry-over from other donors' samples.

This clonotype appeared many times. The chain uses TRBV28 and TRBJ1-2; D not certain. CDR3 length equals 13 residues. V was cut by 5 bases and J by 6 bases, with 13 bases left in between. CDR1 and CDR2 (germline): MDHEN, SYDVKM. For the CDR3, the DNA is TGTGCCAGCAGTGAAACGGGTGTTGATGGCTACACCTTC. Encoded protein: CASSETGVDGYTF.

This clonotype was recorded many times. The chain recombines TRBV11-3 with TRBJ2-1; TRBD2 matches at 12 bases. Germline assignment: CDR1 SGHNT and CDR2 YENEEA. V gave up 3 bases and J gave up 7 bases; unmatched junction bases: 4. The CDR3 covers 15 residues. The CDR3 DNA is TGTGCCAGCAGCTTGACTAGCGGGGGCCAGAATGAGCAGTTCTTC. It is translated as CASSLTSGGQNEQFF. The whole variable domain, remainder taken from reference TRBV11-3 and TRBJ2-1, is EAGVVQSPRYKIIEKKQPVAFWCNPISGHNTLYWYLQNLGQGPELLIRYENEEAVDDSQLPKDRFSAERLKGVDSTLKIQPAELGDSAVYLCASSLTSGGQNEQFFGPGTRLTVL.

This clonotype was counted ten times or more. The CDR3 coding sequence is TGTGCCACCACCTCCTACAATGAGCAGTTCTTC. Amino acids: CATTSYNEQFF. The V call is TRBV28, the J call TRBJ2-1; the D is unclear. V shed 10 bases and J shed 0 bases, with 4 bases lying between them. CDR3 size: 11 residues. CDR1 and CDR2 (germline): MDHEN, SYDVKM.

This clonotype occurred a few times. Germline is not matched at one junction end, which may reflect a read error. This sequence joins TRBV20-1 and TRBJ2-3; D remains unclear. The CDR3 extends over 8 amino acids. Looked up from germline, CDR1 is DFQATT and CDR2 is SNEGSKA (reference sequence). The CDR3 reads CASDTQYF. CDR3 in DNA: TGTGCCTCAGATACGCAGTATTTT.

This clonotype was detected many times. The rearrangement links TRBV7-9 to TRBJ2-1; 10 nucleotides match TRBD1. The CDR3 is 13 residues long. The germline V gene has CDR1 SEHNR and CDR2 FQNEAQ (reference sequence). Trimming took 11 bases from V and 3 from J; bases not matched to a gene: 4. CDR3 loop: CAHGQGVYNEQFF. CDR3 sequence (DNA): TGTGCCCACGGACAGGGGGTCTACAATGAGCAGTTCTTC.

A few counts support this clonotype. J is TRBJ2-2 and V is TRBV29-1, with TRBD2 as a possible D gene (6 bases). Trimming cost V 4 bases and J 3 bases, with 9 bases left between them. The CDR3 has 13 residues. Germline V gives CDR1 SQVTM, CDR2 ANQGSEA. The CDR3 DNA sequence: TGCAGCGTTGGGGGACTCCACACCGGGGAGCTGTTTTTT. This encodes CSVGGLHTGELFF.

There are a few counts of this clonotype. This chain connects TRBV2 to TRBJ1-5, with 9 bases aligning to TRBD1. Trimming cost V 3 bases and J 5 bases; bases outside gene matches: 5. CDR3 length equals 15 residues. Looked up from germline, CDR1 is SNHLY and CDR2 is FYNNEI. This CDR3 is CASSDDRGGDQPQHF. The CDR3 DNA reads as TGTGCCAGCAGTGACGACAGGGGGGGAGATCAGCCCCAGCATTTT.

This clonotype was seen only a few times. The chain has TRBV5-6 and TRBJ1-2; TRBD1 might be the D (6 bases). The CDR3 totals 15 residues. V was clipped by 4 bases and J by 8 bases, with 21 bases between them. The germline CDR1 and CDR2 sequences are SGHDT and YYEEEE. The CDR3 region is CASSPGGGARIGYTF. The CDR3, as DNA: TGTGCCAGCAGCCCTGGTGGGGGGGCGCGTATAGGCTACACCTTC.

In its sample, this clonotype was seen a few times. This chain uses TRBV18 with TRBJ1-1; the D is unclear. Between the trimmed V and J ends, which lost 2 bases and 5 bases, there was a span of 9 bases. The length of the CDR3 is 13 residues. CDR1 and CDR2 from the germline V gene are KGHSH and LQKENI. CDR3 in DNA: TGTGCCAGCTCACCAGACCGTAGTACTGAAGCTTTCTTT. Encoded protein: CASSPDRSTEAFF.

This clonotype was seen ten or more times. J is TRBJ1-2 and V is TRBV10-3, with D maybe TRBD1 (5 bases). V lost 8 bases, J lost 0 bases, and 7 bases lay in between. Per germline, CDR1 ENHRY and CDR2 SYGVKD. The CDR3 extends over 12 amino acids. CDR3 protein: CAIQGTNYGYTF. The CDR3 nucleotides read TGTGCCATCCAGGGAACTAACTATGGCTACACCTTC.

This chain links TRBV2 with TRBJ1-5, with D perhaps matching TRBD1 (5 bases). The ends were cut back, 1 base at V and 6 bases at J, with 13 bases in the middle. Germline-derived CDR1 and CDR2 are SNHLY and FYNNEI. This CDR3 is built from 15 residues. The CDR3 spells CASSEGKQAIQPQHF. CDR3 in DNA: TGTGCCAGCAGTGAAGGGAAACAGGCCATTCAGCCCCAGCATTTT.

There are many counts of this clonotype. The chain's CDR3 is CASSTDSTEAFF. DNA for the CDR3: TGTGCCAGCAGCACCGACAGCACTGAAGCTTTCTTT. The rearrangement uses TRBV11-2 and TRBJ1-1; a possible D gene is TRBD1 (5 bases). Trimming removed 5 bases at V and 4 bases at J, with 8 bases between. Germline V gives CDR1 SGHAT, CDR2 FQNNGV. The CDR3 length is 12 residues. Filled out from reference TRBV11-2 and TRBJ1-1, the complete variable domain reads EAGVAQSPRYKIIEKRQSVAFWCNPISGHATLYWYQQILGQGPKLLIQFQNNGVVDDSQLPKDRFSAERLKGVDSTLKIQPAKLEDSAVYLCASSTDSTEAFFGQGTRLTVV.

This clonotype was found many times. This chain connects TRBV7-3 to TRBJ2-1, with TRBD1 matching over 8 bases. Per germline, CDR1 SGHTA and CDR2 FQGTGA. This CDR3 region has 16 residues. With V trimmed by 0 bases and J by 4 bases, 5 bases remained unmatched. CDR3 sequence (DNA): TGTGCCAGCAGCTTAACGGGACAGGCCTTATACAATGAGCAGTTCTTC. This translates into CASSLTGQALYNEQFF.

This clonotype was picked up many times. The gene calls are TRBV7-3 and TRBJ2-1, with 8 positions matching TRBD2. The CDR3 has 17 amino acids. Per the germline V gene, CDR1 is SGHTA and CDR2 is FQGTGA. After removal of 2 bases from V and 5 bases from J, the junction contained 11 bases not matched to a gene. The CDR3 reads CASSLFPGRADNNEQFF. In DNA, the CDR3 is TGTGCCAGCAGCTTATTTCCCGGGAGGGCCGATAACAATGAGCAGTTCTTC. The variable domain in full, completed from reference TRBV7-3 and TRBJ2-1, reads GAGVSQTPSNKVTEKGKYVELRCDPISGHTALYWYRQSLGQGPEFLIYFQGTGAADDSGLPNDRFFAVRPEGSVSTLKIQRTERGDSAVYLCASSLFPGRADNNEQFFGPGTRLTVL.

This clonotype was counted ten times or more. This chain uses TRBV12-3 or TRBV12-4 with TRBJ1-4; no reliable D call. The CDR3 is made up of 15 amino acids. With 5 bases removed from V and 5 bases from J, the gap between germline ends came to 15 bases. The CDR3 DNA is TGTGCCAGCAGTCCCCCGAGGTGGAGGAATGAAAAACTGTTTTTT. Translation gives CASSPPRWRNEKLFF.

This clonotype was seen many times. V and J are TRBV2 and TRBJ1-2; possibly TRBD1 for D (5 bases). CDR3 length: 13 residues. Germline V gene data show CDR1 as SNHLY and CDR2 as FYNNEI. V dropped 6 bases and J dropped 4 bases, with 12 bases sitting between them. CDR3 in amino acids: CASRPRDVYGYTF. The CDR3 coding sequence is TGTGCCAGCAGACCTAGGGACGTCTATGGCTACACCTTC.

This clonotype came up many times. The chain joins TRBV7-2 to TRBJ2-3; D gene unclear. The CDR3 covers 14 residues. Germline CDR1 and CDR2: SGHTA and FQGNSA. Trimming cost V 5 bases and J 2 bases, with 11 bases left between them. The CDR3 DNA reads as TGTGCCAGCAGCCCCCGGTCGCCCACAGATACGCAGTATTTT. Translated, it gives CASSPRSPTDTQYF.

This clonotype appeared many times. The chain employs TRBV12-3 or TRBV12-4 and TRBJ2-7, with D perhaps given as TRBD1 or TRBD2 (5 bases each). The CDR3 length is 13 residues. Trimming removed 10 bases at V and 2 bases at J, with 15 bases between. CDR3 coding DNA: TGTGCCATCCTGCGGGCAGGGACCTACGAGCAGTACTTC. Translating gives CAILRAGTYEQYF.

The chain couples TRBV20-1 to TRBJ2-6; 9 bases line up with TRBD2. The CDR3 is 17 amino acids. Trimming at V came to 7 bases and at J to 4 bases, leaving 14 bases not matched to a gene. Germline V gene lookup returns CDR1 DFQATT and CDR2 SNEGSKA (reference sequence). Written as DNA, the CDR3 is TGCAGTGTACCGGGGGGAGCGGGAGGTCCCGGGGCCAACGTCCTGACTTTC. Translation: CSVPGGAGGPGANVLTF.

This clonotype was counted at least ten times. The chain couples TRBV7-9 to TRBJ1-3; 9 bases are a match to TRBD1. CDR3 length: 14 residues. In germline, CDR1 is SEHNR, CDR2 FQNEAQ (reference sequence). Losses at the gene ends were 3 bases for V and 4 bases for J; bases not matched to a gene: 1. The CDR3 is CASSFGQGGNTIYF. CDR3 nucleotides: TGTGCCAGCAGCTTCGGACAGGGGGGAAACACCATATATTTT.

This clonotype has a handful of counts. V is TRBV20-1 and J is TRBJ2-7; no definite D call. From germline, CDR1 is DFQATT and CDR2 SNEGSKA (reference sequence). Trimming took off 6 bases at V and 4 bases at J, with 19 bases between the two ends. This CDR3 is built from 14 residues. CDR3 residues: CSARYGARRYEQYF. The CDR3 DNA is TGCAGTGCGAGATACGGAGCGAGAAGGTACGAGCAGTACTTC.

The V gene is TRBV7-4, the J gene TRBJ2-1; 7 bases fit TRBD2. Trimming at V came to 4 bases and at J to 6 bases, leaving 12 bases not matched to a gene. CDR1 is SGHVT, CDR2 SQSDAQ, per germline. This CDR3 is 16 amino acids long. The chain's CDR3 is CASSSTSSGNFNEQFF. The CDR3 nucleotides are TGTGCCAGCAGCTCGACTTCTAGCGGTAATTTCAATGAGCAGTTCTTC. Together with reference TRBV7-4 and TRBJ2-1, the CDR3 gives the full variable domain: GAGVSQSPRYKVAKRGRDVALRCDSISGHVTLYWYRQTLGQGSEVLTYSQSDAQRDKSGRPSGRFSAERPERSVSTLKIQRTEQGDSAVYLCASSSTSSGNFNEQFFGPGTRLTVL.

At least ten counts were recorded for this clonotype. The V gene is TRBV7-8, the J gene TRBJ2-7; TRBD1 matches 8 bases. The CDR3 length is 13 residues. V was pared by 4 bases and J by 5 bases, with 4 bases of the junction left unmatched. The germline V gene has CDR1 SGHVS and CDR2 FQNEAQ. The CDR3 bases are TGTGCCAGCAGCTCGGACAGGGCCCACGAGCAGTACTTC. It is translated as CASSSDRAHEQYF.

This clonotype was recorded at least ten times. This chain joins TRBV7-2 and TRBJ2-3; 9 positions agree with TRBD2. CDR1 and CDR2 (germline): SGHTA, FQGNSA. The CDR3 extends over 18 amino acids. Trimming at V came to 1 base and at J to 4 bases, leaving 12 bases not matched to a gene. The CDR3 coding sequence is TGTGCCAGCAGCTTAGGGATACGACTAGCGGACCCCGCAGATACGCAGTATTTT. As protein: CASSLGIRLADPADTQYF. Looking up the rest from reference TRBV7-2 and TRBJ2-3 gives the full variable domain: GAGVSQSPSNKVTEKGKDVELRCDPISGHTALYWYRQSLGQGLEFLIYFQGNSAPDKSGLPSDRFSAERTGGSVSTLTIQRTQQEDSAVYLCASSLGIRLADPADTQYFGPGTRLTVL.

This clonotype was seen a handful of times. The chain links TRBV9 to TRBJ2-7, with 9 bases lining up with TRBD2. This CDR3 is 15 amino acids long. The trim removed 2 bases at V and 6 bases at J, leaving 9 bases unmatched. Germline V gene sequence: CDR1 SGDLS, CDR2 YYNGEE. The CDR3 spells CASSVSGSPQGEQYF. DNA of the CDR3: TGTGCCAGCAGCGTTAGCGGGAGCCCCCAGGGCGAGCAGTACTTC.

In this sample, this clonotype turned up once. This chain joins TRBV2 and TRBJ1-5; D perhaps matches TRBD1 (5 bases). V lost 3 bases to trimming and J lost 0 bases, with 12 bases between them. From germline, CDR1 is SNHLY and CDR2 FYNNEI. CDR3 length: 16 amino acids. The CDR3 is CASSEGRALSNQPQHF. The CDR3 coding sequence is TGTGCCAGCAGTGAGGGACGTGCTCTTAGCAATCAGCCCCAGCATTTT.